This is a list of T cell receptor beta chains from one sample in a study of CD8 T cells in Susac syndrome. TCRdb reanalysed the immunoSEQ multiplex PCR reads using MiXCR and keeps one entry per CDR3 protein. This repertoire shows 150,000 to 200,000 distinct CDR3 sequences, approximately 93% found once; its top ten account for around 0.09%. Sample: CD4+ T cells from PBMCs. Receptor source: a human donor with multiple sclerosis. Each CDR3 is given with its conserved first and last residue. D genes are given only for firm matches. Size values are once, few and many counts, or a class for expanded clones, and some rows have none.

clone_size | d_call | j_call | v_call | cdr3_length | cdr3_nt | cdr3_aa
NA | NA | TRBJ2-7 | TRBV5-6 | 14 | TGTGCCAGCAGCTTGGACAGGGATACCTACGAGCAGTACTTC | CASSLDRDTYEQYF
NA | NA | TRBJ1-2 | TRBV7-3 | 18 | TGTGCCAGCAGCTTAACTGGTAGGGTTGCGGGGAACGACTATGGCTACACCTTC | CASSLTGRVAGNDYGYTF
NA | NA | TRBJ2-7 | TRBV30 | 13 | TGTGCCTGGAGTGTTAATACCCACTACGAGCAGTACTTC | CAWSVNTHYEQYF
NA | NA | TRBJ2-6 | TRBV7-9 | 16 | TGTGCCAGCAGCCCCTTGAGGGCCACTCAGGCCAACGTCCTGACTTTC | CASSPLRATQANVLTF
NA | NA | TRBJ1-2 | TRBV9 | 15 | TGTGCCAGCAGCGTCGGCAGGCACATCAACTATGGCTACACCTTC | CASSVGRHINYGYTF
NA | NA | TRBJ2-5 | TRBV20-1 | 15 | TGCAGTGCTACGGGGAAGGGGGGCCGGGCGGAGACCCAGTACTTC | CSATGKGGRAETQYF
NA | TRBD2 | TRBJ2-3 | TRBV20-1 | 17 | TGCAGTGCTAGAAGCCCGGGACTAGCGGGAGGGACAGATACGCAGTATTTT | CSARSPGLAGGTDTQYF
NA | TRBD1 | TRBJ2-3 | TRBV4-2 | 14 | TGTGCCAGCAGCCAAGACGGCAGGGGGGATACGCAGTATTTT | CASSQDGRGDTQYF
NA | TRBD1 | TRBJ1-1 | TRBV20-1 | 12 | TGCAGTGCCAGGGGGGGGAGCACTGAAGCTTTCTTT | CSARGGSTEAFF
NA | TRBD2 | TRBJ2-1 | TRBV20-1 | 17 | TGCAGTGCTAGTTCTCCCGGCTTGACTAGCGGGAACAATGAGCAGTTCTTC | CSASSPGLTSGNNEQFF
once | TRBD2 | TRBJ2-5 | TRBV5-1 | 14 | TGCGCCAGCAGCGCCGGGGGGATCCAAGAGACCCAGTACTTC | CASSAGGIQETQYF
NA | NA | TRBJ2-7 | TRBV28 | 13 | TGTGCCAGCAGTCGCGGGACAGACTACGAGCAGTACTTC | CASSRGTDYEQYF
NA | NA | TRBJ2-3 | TRBV5-1 | 13 | TGCGCCAGCAGCTTAGCCAGTGCAGATACGCAGTATTTT | CASSLASADTQYF
NA | NA | TRBJ2-5 | TRBV29-1 | 13 | TGCAGCGTTAGGTCACAGACACAAGAGACCCAGTACTTC | CSVRSQTQETQYF
NA | NA | TRBJ1-4 | TRBV7-9 | 14 | TGTGCCAGCAGCCTGTCGGGGATCGGTGAAAAACTGTTTTTT | CASSLSGIGEKLFF
NA | TRBD1 | TRBJ2-6 | TRBV5-6 | 16 | TGTGCCAGCAGCAGGGGGACAGGGACCGGGGCCAACGTCCTGACTTTC | CASSRGTGTGANVLTF
once | NA | TRBJ2-7 | TRBV10-3 | 13 | TGTGCCATCAGTGAGTCTAGGGGATACGAGCAGTACTTC | CAISESRGYEQYF
NA | NA | TRBJ2-1 | TRBV18 | 14 | TGTGCCAGCTCACCACGGGCCGATCCGAATGAGCAGTTCTTC | CASSPRADPNEQFF
NA | NA | TRBJ2-1 | TRBV13 | 16 | TGTGCCAGCAGCCTCCGGTGGAGAAACCCCTGGAATGAGCAGTTCTTC | CASSLRWRNPWNEQFF
NA | NA | TRBJ1-3 | TRBV28 | 16 | TGTGCCAGCAGTGGGGTGACTTCCCGCTCTGGAAACACCATATATTTT | CASSGVTSRSGNTIYF
once | NA | TRBJ2-1 | TRBV28 | 12 | TGTGCCAGCACCGAACGCCTCCATGAGCAGTTCTTC | CASTERLHEQFF
NA | NA | TRBJ1-3 | TRBV23-1 | 14 | TGCGCCAGCAGTCAATCGGGAAACAGGAGCACCATATATTTT | CASSQSGNRSTIYF
NA | NA | TRBJ2-7 | TRBV9 | 17 | TGTGCCAGCAGCGTAGGTGACGCGAGGAGGGAGTCGGACGAGCAGTACTTC | CASSVGDARRESDEQYF
NA | NA | TRBJ1-5 | TRBV28 | 14 | TGTGCCAGCAGTTTATGGGATAGCAATCAGCCCCAGCATTTT | CASSLWDSNQPQHF
NA | TRBD1 | TRBJ2-7 | TRBV9 | 15 | TGTGCCAGCAGCGAGACAGGGGCCTTCTCCTACGAGCAGTACTTC | CASSETGAFSYEQYF
NA | NA | TRBJ2-5 | TRBV5-1 | 15 | TGCGCCAGCAGCTTGGCGGCAGGGAGTCGAGAGACCCAGTACTTC | CASSLAAGSRETQYF
NA | NA | TRBJ2-7 | TRBV2 | 14 | TGTGCCAGCAGTGAATCGGGGGAGTGGAGGGAGCAGTACTTC | CASSESGEWREQYF
NA | NA | TRBJ2-1 | TRBV14 | 18 | TGTGCCAGCAGCCAAGAAATCGGCTCCCGCAAGTCCTACAATGAGCAGTTCTTC | CASSQEIGSRKSYNEQFF
NA | NA | TRBJ2-5 | TRBV5-1 | 16 | TGCGCCAGCAGCTTGGCCGATCTTATTGGCCAAGAGACCCAGTACTTC | CASSLADLIGQETQYF
NA | NA | TRBJ2-5 | TRBV29-1 | 12 | TGCAGCGTTGACAGCGCGGAGGAGACCCAGTACTTC | CSVDSAEETQYF
NA | TRBD2 | TRBJ2-1 | TRBV3-1 | 16 | TGTGCCAGCAGCCTGACTAGCGGGATGGGATACAATGAGCAGTTCTTC | CASSLTSGMGYNEQFF
NA | NA | TRBJ2-3 | TRBV2 | 13 | TGTGCCAGCAGTGAAGGGACGTGGGATACGCAGTATTTT | CASSEGTWDTQYF
once | TRBD2 | TRBJ2-1 | TRBV29-1 | 16 | TGCAGCGGCACGGGGAGCTTAGCGGGAGCACACAATGAGCAGTTCTTC | CSGTGSLAGAHNEQFF